This TCR beta chain appears in the sequencing data of a study of blood T cell repertoires in COVID-19 (dated by TCRdb to between 2020 and 2021). Notes on the research overall: Samples from collaborators originated in the United States, Italy and Spain and spanned both the acute and convalescent phases of COVID-19. The prospective study material was composed of cDNA or gDNA derived from T cells, B-cell-depleted T cells, or PBMCs. The repertoires were released in a freely available public database meant as a resource for research on the immune response to SARS-CoV-2. The sample metadata nearly always contained a de-identified subject ID, COVID-19 status, age in years and sex. Where HLA class I and class II types were available, the types were taken from metadata supplied by the sample provider, not from assay-based typing. Subjects who had been exposed to COVID-19, were actively infected with it, or had recovered from it provided the deeply sampled blood TCRbeta repertoires that made up the dataset. Samples were obtained from the ongoing ImmuneRACE study (first 160 participants) and from about 1,300 subjects provided by 6 global collaborators.

Comments on this clone: Its antigen target is currently unknown. No much larger clone exists at a distance of one base, and base qualities are not known.

The immunoSEQ Assay, a bias-controlled multiplex PCR, was used to amplify TCRbeta CDR3 regions from genomic DNA. On the study's bioinformatics: The number of nucleated cells in each sample was estimated by amplification of reference gene primers within the assay. To quantify the absolute abundance of each unique TCRbeta CDR3 rearrangement, sequence reads were collapsed and filtered. For each sample, productive Simpson clonality was calculated as the square root of Simpson's diversity index across productive rearrangements. Drawn from immuneACCESS, this table holds only the in-frame rearrangements with V and J called that TCRdb kept. Clones are partly lost; checked studies trace under half to an unresolved V gene and leave the rest unexplained. The V and J calls and clone size come from that table; D and trimming were worked out from the DNA. The sample has about 170,000 clones on record, around 89% of them singletons. The ten largest make up under 30% of the sample.

Each collaborating institution followed its own protocols to collect whole blood in K2EDTA tubes. For TCRbeta analysis, collaborators shipped samples as frozen whole blood, isolated PBMCs, or DNA extracted from either of those sample types. CDR1 and CDR2 (SEHNR, FQNEAQ) derive from the germline V gene (reference sequence). Germline trimming: 5 bases from V, 4 bases from J; junction bases outside gene matches: 4. The CDR3 numbers 13 residues from cysteine through phenylalanine. The read is trimmed to its CDR3 DNA, 39 bases read in frame from base 1. Broad study findings and their caveats: How much clinical and demographic metadata was included differed by source and by participant, and the metadata was provided uncurated.

The chain was built from TRBV7-9 and TRBJ1-2; 7 junctional bases match TRBD1. The material sequenced was peripheral blood. The sequence was collected from a man aged 55 to 70 with acute or convalescent COVID-19. CDR3 protein: CASSRQGVYGYTF. DNA sequence: TGTGCCAGCAGCCGACAGGGTGTCTATGGCTACACCTTC.